A single sample gave rise to the 32 T cell receptor beta chains below, sequenced in a study of T cell responses to AZD1222 COVID-19 vaccine. TCRdb's table, derived via immunoSEQ multiplex PCR, lists solely in-frame clones and lacks some. The data contain 150,000 to 200,000 clones, over 75% of them singletons. The sequencing here drew on peripheral blood, taken on day 0 of AZD1222 vaccination. The receptor source for this set is an adult in good health.

The J gene is TRBJ2-7, the V gene TRBV7-2; the D gene is possibly TRBD2 (5 bases). Trimming removed 5 bases from V and 6 bases from J, with 23 bases in between. The CDR3 loop spans 16 amino acids. The V gene's germline CDR1 is SGHTA and CDR2 FQGNSA. CDR3 DNA sequence: TGTGCCAGCAGCACGAGCCTTAGCGAACTCATATCCGAGCAGTACTTC. Amino acids: CASSTSLSELISEQYF.

The V gene is TRBV7-9, the J gene TRBJ2-1; TRBD1 matches at 8 bases. The ends lost 5 bases at V and 5 bases at J; junction bases unmatched: 5. Germline V CDR1 and CDR2: SEHNR, FQNEAQ (reference sequence). The CDR3 extends over 14 amino acids. This chain's CDR3 is CASSHRTGNNEQFF. In nucleotides, the CDR3 is TGTGCCAGCAGCCACCGGACAGGGAACAATGAGCAGTTCTTC.

The chain links TRBV7-9 to TRBJ2-7, with a tentative D call TRBD2 (5 bases). The V gene lost 2 bases and the J gene lost 5 bases, with 7 bases spanning the gap. Germline lookup yields CDR1 SEHNR and CDR2 FQNEAQ (reference sequence). The CDR3 is 12 residues long. The CDR3 reads CASSLFSDEQYF. In DNA, the CDR3 is TGTGCCAGCAGCTTATTTAGCGACGAGCAGTACTTC.

V is TRBV5-5 and J is TRBJ1-5, with 8 nucleotides matching TRBD1. This CDR3 spans 14 amino acids. Germline CDR1 reads SGHKS; CDR2 reads YYEKEE (reference sequence). J gave up 6 bases and V 4 bases, and 6 bases lay outside the gene matches. The CDR3 DNA follows: TGTGCCAGCAGCAACGACCAGGGGGCTCAGCCCCAGCATTTT. It codes for CASSNDQGAQPQHF.

The chain is built from TRBV5-1 and TRBJ1-1; 8 positions match TRBD1. The ends lost 3 bases at V and 2 bases at J; junction bases unmatched: 12. Germline V gives CDR1 SGHRS, CDR2 YFSETQ. The CDR3 extends over 17 amino acids. The CDR3 DNA sequence: TGCGCCAGCAGCTCCCTGGCAGGGGGCGTTTATAACACTGAAGCTTTCTTT. Translated, it gives CASSSLAGGVYNTEAFF.

The chain employs TRBV6-2 or TRBV6-3 and TRBJ2-1; 7 nucleotides line up with TRBD1. The CDR3 totals 15 residues. Trimming at V came to 0 bases and at J to 6 bases, leaving 5 bases not matched to a gene. The V gene's germline CDR1 is MNHEY and CDR2 SVGEGT. The CDR3 loop reads CASSYSRGPGNEQFF. CDR3 coding DNA: TGTGCCAGCAGTTACTCGAGGGGGCCGGGCAATGAGCAGTTCTTC.

The chain employs TRBV7-3 and TRBJ2-2; D gene uncertain. CDR3 length equals 14 residues. V lost 3 bases to trimming and J lost 6 bases, with 11 bases between them. Germline V lookup: CDR1 SGHTA, CDR2 FQGTGA. The CDR3 loop is CASSFGLVPGELFF. As DNA, the CDR3 is TGTGCCAGCAGCTTTGGCCTCGTCCCCGGGGAGCTGTTTTTT. The full variable domain, its missing parts supplied by reference TRBV7-3 and TRBJ2-2, is GAGVSQTPSNKVTEKGKYVELRCDPISGHTALYWYRQSLGQGPEFLIYFQGTGAADDSGLPNDRFFAVRPEGSVSTLKIQRTERGDSAVYLCASSFGLVPGELFFGEGSRLTVL.

The CDR3 loop reads CASSPPLAGATKNTGELFF. As DNA, the CDR3 is TGTGCCAGCTCACCCCCTCTAGCGGGGGCCACGAAGAACACCGGGGAGCTGTTTTTT. This rearrangement joins TRBV18 to TRBJ2-2, with 10 bases identical to TRBD2. The V and J ends lost 3 bases and 1 base, in that order; junction bases with no gene match: 11. The CDR3 runs to 19 residues. Germline V gives CDR1 KGHSH, CDR2 LQKENI.

In the case of this clone: At one of its ends the junction is not consistent with the germline gene, which may arise from a read error. The chain recombines TRBV7-7 with TRBJ2-5; 13 bases line up with TRBD2. Germline CDR1 is SSHAT and CDR2 is FNYEAQ (reference sequence). The CDR3 consists of 17 residues. The CDR3, as DNA: TGTGCTAGCAGCCCACTAGCGGGGGGGAGGTACCAAGAGACCCAGTACTTC. It is translated as CASSPLAGGRYQETQYF. The whole variable domain, filled in from reference TRBV7-7 and TRBJ2-5, reads GAGVSQSPRYKVTKRGQDVTLRCDPISSHATLYWYQQALGQGPEFLTYFNYEAQPDKSGLPSDRFSAERPEGSISTLTIQRTEQRDSAMYRCASSPLAGGRYQETQYFGPGTRLLVL.

The chain has TRBV7-2 and TRBJ1-2; a possible D gene is TRBD1 (6 bases). V was cut by 1 base and J by 7 bases, with 16 bases left in between. Looked up from germline, CDR1 is SGHTA and CDR2 is FQGNSA. The CDR3 loop spans 15 amino acids. Written as DNA, the CDR3 is TGTGCCAGCAGCTTAGAGGGGCGACAGGCGGGTGGCTACACCTTC. Translated, it gives CASSLEGRQAGGYTF.

V gene TRBV5-6 combines with J gene TRBJ2-3; 7 bases are shared with TRBD1. With V trimmed by 0 bases and J by 3 bases, 7 bases remained unmatched. Germline V gene data show CDR1 as SGHDT and CDR2 as YYEEEE. This CDR3 is 16 amino acids long. This CDR3 reads CASSLGDRSWTDTQYF. The CDR3 nucleotides read TGTGCCAGCAGCTTGGGGGACAGATCTTGGACAGATACGCAGTATTTT.

The J gene is TRBJ1-1, the V gene TRBV7-2; D remains unclear. Trimming left V 4 bases short and J 0 bases short, with 12 bases between. Per germline, CDR1 SGHTA and CDR2 FQGNSA. This CDR3 spans 15 amino acids. The CDR3 DNA follows: TGTGCCAGCAGCTACTCCCTCGGGGTGAACACTGAAGCTTTCTTT. This encodes CASSYSLGVNTEAFF.

The gene calls are TRBV7-9 and TRBJ1-4, with D maybe TRBD1 (5 bases). V was clipped by 5 bases and J by 6 bases, with 13 bases between them. The CDR3 contains 14 residues. CDR1 is SEHNR and CDR2 is FQNEAQ in the germline V gene (reference sequence). In DNA form, the CDR3 reads TGTGCCAGCAGCCCCATTCAGGGAGATGAAAAACTGTTTTTT. Its protein is CASSPIQGDEKLFF.

The V and J genes are TRBV6-6 and TRBJ2-7; no firm D call. Trimming took 5 bases from V and 4 from J, leaving 9 bases between them. Germline V CDR1 and CDR2: MNHNY, SVGAGI (reference sequence). CDR3 size: 12 residues. The DNA for the CDR3 is TGTGCCAGCAGTGTACAGAGTTACGAGCAGTACTTC. Protein sequence: CASSVQSYEQYF.

This chain uses TRBV7-8 with TRBJ1-6; D ambiguous. This CDR3 spans 18 amino acids. V was cut by 0 bases and J by 0 bases, with 12 bases left in between. Looked up from germline, CDR1 is SGHVS and CDR2 is FQNEAQ. The DNA for the CDR3 is TGTGCCAGCAGCTTAGCGAGGCCGCTGAGCTCCTATAATTCACCCCTCCACTTT. It is translated as CASSLARPLSSYNSPLHF.

This sequence joins TRBV7-2 and TRBJ2-7; 9 bases align to TRBD2. Germline V gene data show CDR1 as SGHTA and CDR2 as FQGNSA. CDR3 length equals 17 residues. Trimming at V came to 5 bases and at J to 1 base, leaving 12 bases not matched to a gene. As DNA, the CDR3 is TGTGCCAGCAGCCTCGAGGCTAGCGGGGCAATGTCCTACGAGCAGTACTTC. Its translation is CASSLEASGAMSYEQYF.

The gene calls are TRBV7-3 and TRBJ2-1; 8 bases line up with TRBD1. This CDR3 contains 16 residues. V was pared by 5 bases and J by 4 bases, with 10 bases of the junction left unmatched. Looked up from germline, CDR1 is SGHTA and CDR2 is FQGTGA. CDR3 nucleotide sequence: TGTGCCAGCAGCCAGCAGGGGGCAACAACGTACAATGAGCAGTTCTTC. Encoded protein: CASSQQGATTYNEQFF.

The chain is built from TRBV7-9 and TRBJ1-1, with TRBD1 identical over 11 bases. V trimming: 5 bases; J trimming: 4 bases; junction bases outside the gene matches: 3. The V gene's germline CDR1 is SEHNR and CDR2 FQNEAQ (reference sequence). CDR3 length: 14 residues. The CDR3 nucleotides read TGTGCCAGCAGCCGAGGGACAGGGGGCACTGAAGCTTTCTTT. It specifies CASSRGTGGTEAFF. Combining the CDR3 with reference TRBV7-9 and TRBJ1-1 gives the whole variable domain DTGVSQNPRHKITKRGQNVTFRCDPISEHNRLYWYRQTLGQGPEFLTYFQNEAQLEKSRLLSDRFSAERPKGSFSTLEIQRTEQGDSAMYLCASSRGTGGTEAFFGQGTRLTVV.

The V and J genes are TRBV5-6 and TRBJ2-1; D may correspond to TRBD1 or TRBD2 (5 bases each). The V gene's germline CDR1 is SGHDT and CDR2 YYEEEE. The CDR3 is 13 residues long. Trimming stripped 0 bases from V and 7 bases from J, with 8 bases between. CDR3 in DNA: TGTGCCAGCAGCTTGGCGGGGCTTAATGAGCAGTTCTTC. Its translation is CASSLAGLNEQFF.

V gene TRBV19 combines with J gene TRBJ2-2; D uncertain. The CDR3 sequence is 14 residues long. V lost 10 bases to trimming and J lost 0 bases, with 12 bases between them. Germline V lookup: CDR1 LNHDA, CDR2 SQIVND (reference sequence). As DNA, the CDR3 is TGTGCCACTGGGCGGCCCGCGAACACCGGGGAGCTGTTTTTT. Protein: CATGRPANTGELFF.

The chain recombines TRBV11-2 with TRBJ2-7, with TRBD2 identical over 9 bases. The CDR3 runs 18 residues. V was pared by 5 bases and J by 6 bases, with 20 bases of the junction left unmatched. Germline CDR1 and CDR2: SGHAT and FQNNGV. The CDR3 DNA reads as TGTGCCAGCAGCCCCGGATCCCTTAGCGGGGGAGAAGGGGGCGAGCAGTACTTC. Amino acid sequence: CASSPGSLSGGEGGEQYF.

V usage is TRBV7-2 and J usage is TRBJ2-7; TRBD2 matches at 9 bases. Germline loops: CDR1 SGHTA, CDR2 FQGNSA. The ends lost 5 bases at V and 6 bases at J; junction bases unmatched: 14. The CDR3 runs to 16 residues. CDR3 coding DNA: TGTGCCAGCAGCCAGCGCGGTAGCGGGGGATCGGCCGAGCAGTACTTC. The encoded protein is CASSQRGSGGSAEQYF.

The V and J genes are TRBV4-1 and TRBJ2-5, with 7 bases aligning to TRBD2. The CDR3 consists of 12 residues. J gave up 5 bases and V 5 bases, and 2 bases lay outside the gene matches. Germline V gene data show CDR1 as MGHRA and CDR2 as YSYEKL. For the CDR3, the DNA is TGCGCCAGCAGCGGGAGGGAGGAGACCCAGTACTTC. Its protein product is CASSGREETQYF.

J is TRBJ1-5 and V is TRBV7-2, with D unclear. The V end was cut by 0 bases, the J end by 0 bases, with 6 bases between. Germline V gives CDR1 SGHTA, CDR2 FQGNSA. This CDR3 contains 15 residues. For the CDR3, the DNA is TGTGCCAGCAGCTTAGCTACGTATAGCAATCAGCCCCAGCATTTT. This sequence encodes CASSLATYSNQPQHF.

The chain uses TRBV7-9 and TRBJ1-1, with D possibly being TRBD1 (5 bases). The germline V gene encodes CDR1 SEHNR and CDR2 FQNEAQ (reference sequence). CDR3 length equals 13 residues. V dropped 4 bases and J dropped 1 base, with 7 bases sitting between them. The CDR3 region is CASSWGENTEAFF. CDR3 nucleotides: TGTGCCAGCAGCTGGGGCGAGAACACTGAAGCTTTCTTT.

V usage is TRBV7-9 and J usage is TRBJ2-3; 9 bases align to TRBD2. Germline values: CDR1 SEHNR, CDR2 FQNEAQ (reference sequence). V lost 5 bases and J lost 2; bases outside the gene matches: 5. The CDR3 runs to 15 residues. The CDR3 nucleotides read TGTGCCAGCAGCACTTGGACTAGCGTCACAGATACGCAGTATTTT. It specifies CASSTWTSVTDTQYF.

This chain uses TRBV3-1 (or the pseudogene TRBV3-2) with TRBJ1-4; D gene unclear. The CDR3 sequence is 15 residues long. CDR1 is LGHDT, CDR2 YNNKEL, per germline (reference sequence). V shed 4 bases and J shed 8 bases, with 17 bases lying between them. The CDR3 nucleotides read TGTGCCAGCAGCCCCCCTGGCACCTCGGACGAAAAACTGTTTTTT. It encodes CASSPPGTSDEKLFF.

The chain has TRBV6-2 or TRBV6-3 and TRBJ2-7, with D possibly being TRBD1 or TRBD2 (6 bases each). The ends were cut back, 2 bases at V and 3 bases at J, with 20 bases in the middle. CDR1 is MNHEY and CDR2 is SVGEGT in the germline V gene. CDR3 length: 17 amino acids. CDR3 nucleotides: TGTGCCAGCAGTTACCCCTCCGGTCGGGGGCCCCGCTACGAGCAGTACTTC. Its protein is CASSYPSGRGPRYEQYF.

This clone was seen just once. The chain combines TRBV27 with TRBJ2-7; D remains unclear. The CDR3 runs 13 residues. V dropped 3 bases and J dropped 2 bases, with 8 bases sitting between them. Germline CDR1 is MNHEY and CDR2 is SMNVEV (reference sequence). Here the CDR3 reads CASSLRTAYEQYF. CDR3 DNA sequence: TGTGCCAGCAGTTTGCGGACCGCCTACGAGCAGTACTTC.

The V gene is TRBV6-5, the J gene TRBJ2-7; 9 bases are shared with TRBD2. Germline assignment: CDR1 MNHEY and CDR2 SVGAGI. Trimming removed 10 bases from V and 2 bases from J; junction bases left unmatched: 6. The CDR3 spans 13 residues. CDR3 loop: CATSGVTTYEQYF. Here the CDR3 DNA reads TGTGCCACTAGCGGGGTGACAACCTACGAGCAGTACTTC.

V usage is TRBV28 and J usage is TRBJ2-7, with unresolved D. Germline V lookup: CDR1 MDHEN, CDR2 SYDVKM. The CDR3 runs 12 residues. V gave up 9 bases and J gave up 0 bases, with 9 bases separating them. DNA of the CDR3: TGTGCCAGTTGTGAAAGCTCCTACGAGCAGTACTTC. Amino acids: CASCESSYEQYF.

This clone was recorded once. CDR3 amino acids: CASSPTRTGESSGNTIYF. CDR3 nucleotide sequence: TGTGCCAGCAGCCCTACCCGGACAGGGGAGAGCTCTGGAAACACCATATATTTT. The V gene is TRBV9, the J gene TRBJ1-3; 9 bases are shared with TRBD1. The CDR3 loop spans 18 amino acids. The V gene's germline CDR1 is SGDLS and CDR2 YYNGEE. After removal of 4 bases from V and 0 bases from J, the junction contained 11 bases not matched to a gene.